These 20 T cell receptor beta chains originate from one sample sequenced in a study of cytomegalovirus exposure and HLA in healthy donors. Researchers ran the PCR with 60 Vbeta and 13 Jbeta primers. Profiled with immunoSEQ multiplex PCR; TCRdb holds only in-frame clones, not every one. Of approximately 89,000 clones listed, about 85% are singletons. Sequenced input: PBMCs. All receptors derive from a man in his forties or fifties in good health and CMV-seropositive.

V and J are TRBV18 and TRBJ2-6; no reliable D call. The CDR3 sequence is 15 residues long. Trimming took 4 bases from V and 0 from J, leaving 7 bases between them. In germline, CDR1 is KGHSH, CDR2 LQKENI. CDR3 region: CASSRPDSGANVLTF. The CDR3, as DNA: TGTGCCAGCTCACGCCCAGACTCTGGGGCCAACGTCCTGACTTTC.

This rearrangement joins TRBV29-1 to TRBJ2-1; TRBD2 matches at 11 bases. With 1 base clipped from V and 7 bases from J, the junction kept 9 bases outside the gene matches. In germline, CDR1 is SQVTM, CDR2 ANQGSEA. The CDR3 runs 16 residues. CDR3 protein: CSVEAATSGAYNEQFF. CDR3 DNA: TGCAGCGTTGAAGCCGCGACTAGCGGGGCATATAATGAGCAGTTCTTC.

V gene TRBV7-2 combines with J gene TRBJ2-1; 11 bases agree with TRBD2. This CDR3 comprises 18 residues. J was trimmed by 4 bases and V by 5 bases; bases with no gene match: 13. Per the germline V gene, CDR1 is SGHTA and CDR2 is FQGNSA. DNA of the CDR3: TGTGCCAGCAGCCTAAGGGCGCTAGCGGGAGGACAATACAATGAGCAGTTCTTC. This translates into CASSLRALAGGQYNEQFF.

The V and J genes are TRBV11-3 and TRBJ2-7, with TRBD2 matching over 9 bases. Germline loops: CDR1 SGHNT, CDR2 YENEEA. The CDR3 length is 14 residues. V lost 5 bases to trimming and J lost 10 bases; unmatched junction nucleotides: 12. CDR3 coding DNA: TGTGCCAGCAGCCGATCCGGTAGCGGGGGAAGACAGTACTTC. It yields the protein CASSRSGSGGRQYF.

This clone has just a few counts. The chain couples TRBV10-3 to TRBJ1-1; D possibly corresponds to TRBD1 (6 bases). This CDR3 has 11 residues. Trimming took off 6 bases at V and 4 bases at J, with 6 bases between the two ends. Germline values: CDR1 ENHRY, CDR2 SYGVKD. The CDR3 nucleotides read TGTGCCATCAGGGACAGCACTGAAGCTTTCTTT. The encoded protein is CAIRDSTEAFF.

The rearrangement joins TRBV7-2 to TRBJ2-5, with D possibly matching TRBD2 (5 bases). CDR1 is SGHTA, CDR2 FQGNSA, per germline. Trimming cost V 4 bases and J 3 bases, with 9 bases left between them. The CDR3 totals 13 residues. The DNA for the CDR3 is TGTGCCAGCAGCTCGAGACTAAAAGAGACCCAGTACTTC. Amino acid sequence: CASSSRLKETQYF.

The chain uses TRBV19 and TRBJ2-1; tentative D call: TRBD2 (6 bases). Trimming left V 11 bases short and J 4 bases short, with 15 bases between. The CDR3 runs to 13 residues. Germline CDR1 is LNHDA and CDR2 is SQIVND (reference sequence). As DNA, the CDR3 is TGTGCCTCTGGGGGGACCATTTACAATGAGCAGTTCTTC. Translation gives CASGGTIYNEQFF.

This chain links TRBV10-2 with TRBJ2-1; D ambiguous. V lost 6 bases, J lost 8 bases, and 14 bases lay in between. Germline V gene data show CDR1 as WSHSY and CDR2 as SAAADI. The CDR3 spans 13 residues. The CDR3 spells CASRSGPGYEQFF. The CDR3 DNA sequence: TGCGCCAGCAGATCCGGTCCCGGTTATGAGCAGTTCTTC.

The gene calls are TRBV6-1 and TRBJ1-5; perhaps TRBD1 as D (5 bases). This CDR3 comprises 13 residues. Between the trimmed V and J ends, which lost 7 bases and 2 bases, there was a span of 9 bases. Germline V gene data show CDR1 as MNHNS and CDR2 as SASEGT. The DNA of the CDR3 is TGTGCCAGCAAAGGGGTTGGCAATCAGCCCCAGCATTTT. Translating gives CASKGVGNQPQHF.

This chain uses TRBV6-5 with TRBJ2-1; 9 nucleotides line up with TRBD1. V was clipped by 9 bases and J by 7 bases; unmatched bases: 13. CDR1 is MNHEY and CDR2 is SVGAGI in the germline V gene. This CDR3 region has 15 residues. DNA for the CDR3: TGTGCCAGTGTGGAGTGGGGGACAGGGAGGAATGAGCAGTTCTTC. It yields the protein CASVEWGTGRNEQFF.

The chain employs TRBV7-6 and TRBJ2-7, with 9 bases that match TRBD2. V lost 5 bases, J lost 3 bases, and 11 bases stayed unmatched. The germline V gene has CDR1 SGHVS and CDR2 FNYEAQ. The CDR3 is 16 residues long. CDR3 loop: CASSVGGLAGNYEQYF. The CDR3 coding sequence is TGTGCCAGCAGCGTAGGGGGTCTAGCGGGAAACTACGAGCAGTACTTC.

This clone came up once. V and J are TRBV18 and TRBJ2-5; 7 bases are shared with TRBD1. Per the germline V gene, CDR1 is KGHSH and CDR2 is LQKENI. This CDR3 region has 15 residues. J was trimmed by 5 bases and V by 2 bases; bases with no gene match: 8. DNA for the CDR3: TGTGCCAGCTCACCAAACAGGGGAAAGTCGGAGACCCAGTACTTC. Translation gives CASSPNRGKSETQYF.

The chain recombines TRBV19 with TRBJ2-7, with 9 bases matching TRBD1. J lost 6 bases, V lost 5 bases, and 5 bases had no gene match. In germline, CDR1 is LNHDA, CDR2 SQIVND (reference sequence). The CDR3 is 13 amino acids. In DNA form, the CDR3 reads TGTGCCAGTAGTGTCCGGGACAGGGCCGAGCAGTACTTC. This encodes CASSVRDRAEQYF.

The rearrangement links TRBV5-1 to TRBJ1-4; no firm D call. V lost 1 base to trimming and J lost 2 bases, with 12 bases between them. This CDR3 has 16 residues. CDR1 and CDR2 from the germline V gene are SGHRS and YFSETQ. CDR3 in amino acids: CASSLRSAPTNEKLFF. CDR3 bases: TGCGCCAGCAGCTTGCGGAGCGCTCCCACTAATGAAAAACTGTTTTTT.

V is TRBV21-1 and J is TRBJ2-1; the tabulated D call, TRBD1, remains unverified against the DNA. TRBV21-1 counts as a pseudogene. This CDR3 has 13 residues. The CDR3 sequence: CASSKQDSNEQFF. The CDR3 nucleotides are TGTGCCAGCAGCAAACAGGATAGCAATGAGCAGTTCTTC.

The rearrangement uses TRBV19 and TRBJ1-1; TRBD1 agrees at 7 bases. The CDR3 loop spans 15 amino acids. The germline V gene has CDR1 LNHDA and CDR2 SQIVND (reference sequence). V was clipped by 4 bases and J by 1 base; unmatched bases: 6. CDR3 sequence reads: CASSTLTGKNTEAFF. CDR3 in DNA: TGTGCCAGTAGTACGCTGACAGGGAAGAACACTGAAGCTTTCTTT.

This clone was counted a few times. The V and J genes are TRBV29-1 and TRBJ2-7, with 7 bases that match TRBD1. The junction had 12 bases not matched to a gene; V was cut back by 2 bases and J by 2 bases. Germline V lookup: CDR1 SQVTM, CDR2 ANQGSEA. CDR3 length: 16 residues. CDR3 in amino acids: CSVESAGDRSTYEQYF. The CDR3 nucleotides read TGCAGCGTTGAATCAGCCGGGGACAGAAGCACCTACGAGCAGTACTTC.

The V call is TRBV10-2, the J call TRBJ2-1; TRBD2 might be the D (5 bases). The V end was cut by 1 base, the J end by 10 bases, with 11 bases between. There are 13 residues in the CDR3. Germline assignment: CDR1 WSHSY and CDR2 SAAADI. In DNA, the CDR3 is TGCGCCAGCAGTGAGTGGGCGGGCCGCGAGCAGTTCTTC. Protein product: CASSEWAGREQFF.

The chain joins TRBV4-1 to TRBJ1-3, with a weak D call TRBD1 (6 bases). The germline V and J ends were trimmed by 3 bases and 1 base, with 10 bases remaining between them. This CDR3 region has 15 residues. Germline CDR1 and CDR2: MGHRA and YSYEKL. CDR3 protein: CASSHDGTSGNTIYF. DNA for the CDR3: TGCGCCAGCAGCCATGACGGGACATCTGGAAACACCATATATTTT.

The rearrangement links TRBV6-1 to TRBJ2-1; 7 positions match TRBD1. The J segment lost 7 bases and the V segment lost 5 bases, leaving 5 bases of the junction unmatched. The CDR3 spans 13 residues. The V gene's germline CDR1 is MNHNS and CDR2 SASEGT. DNA of the CDR3: TGTGCCAGCAGTTTCCTACAGGGGAATGAGCAGTTCTTC. This translates into CASSFLQGNEQFF.